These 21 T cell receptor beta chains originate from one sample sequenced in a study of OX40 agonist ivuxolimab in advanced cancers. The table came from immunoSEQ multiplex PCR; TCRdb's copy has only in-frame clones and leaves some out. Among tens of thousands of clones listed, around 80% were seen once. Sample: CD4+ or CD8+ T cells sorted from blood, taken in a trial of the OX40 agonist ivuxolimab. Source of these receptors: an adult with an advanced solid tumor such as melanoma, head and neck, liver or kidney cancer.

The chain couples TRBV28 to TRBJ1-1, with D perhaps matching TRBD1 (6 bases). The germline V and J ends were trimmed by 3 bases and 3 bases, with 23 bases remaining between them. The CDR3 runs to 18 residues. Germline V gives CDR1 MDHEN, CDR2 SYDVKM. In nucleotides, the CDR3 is TGTGCCAGCAGTTTTCCTCAACCGGGACAACAGAGGTACACTGAAGCTTTCTTT. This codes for CASSFPQPGQQRYTEAFF.

CDR3 residues: CASSRGQGSETQYF. The CDR3 coding sequence is TGTGCCAGCAGCAGAGGACAGGGGTCCGAGACCCAGTACTTC. The gene calls are TRBV5-6 and TRBJ2-5, with 9 bases aligning to TRBD1. The CDR3 is made up of 14 amino acids. Germline-derived CDR1 and CDR2 are SGHDT and YYEEEE. V was clipped by 4 bases and J by 5 bases; unmatched bases: 6. Complete variable domain (other parts from reference TRBV5-6 and TRBJ2-5): DAGVTQSPTHLIKTRGQQVTLRCSPKSGHDTVSWYQQALGQGPQFIFQYYEEEERQRGNFPDRFSGHQFPNYSSELNVNALLLGDSALYLCASSRGQGSETQYFGPGTRLLVL.

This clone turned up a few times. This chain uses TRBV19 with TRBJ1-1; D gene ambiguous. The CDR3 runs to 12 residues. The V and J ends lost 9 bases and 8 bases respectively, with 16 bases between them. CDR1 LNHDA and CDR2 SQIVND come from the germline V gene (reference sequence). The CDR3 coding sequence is TGTGCCAGCCCGAACCCCAGGAAAGAAGCTTTCTTT. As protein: CASPNPRKEAFF. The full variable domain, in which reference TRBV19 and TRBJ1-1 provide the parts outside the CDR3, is DGGITQSPKYLFRKEGQNVTLSCEQNLNHDAMYWYRQDPGQGLRLIYYSQIVNDFQKGDIAEGYSVSREKKESFPLTVTSAQKNPTAFYLCASPNPRKEAFFGQGTRLTVV.

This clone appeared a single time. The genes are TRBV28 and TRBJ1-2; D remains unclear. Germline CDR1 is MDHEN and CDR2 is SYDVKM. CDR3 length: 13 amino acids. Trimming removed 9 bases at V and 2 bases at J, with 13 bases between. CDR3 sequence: CASRIDVNYGYTF. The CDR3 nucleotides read TGTGCCAGTCGAATAGACGTAAACTATGGCTACACCTTC.

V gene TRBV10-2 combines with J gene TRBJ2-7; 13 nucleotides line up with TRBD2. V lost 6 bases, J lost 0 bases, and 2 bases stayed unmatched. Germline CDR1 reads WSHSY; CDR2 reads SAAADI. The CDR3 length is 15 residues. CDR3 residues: CASRGLAGYSYEQYF. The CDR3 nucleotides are TGCGCCAGCAGGGGACTAGCGGGGTACTCCTACGAGCAGTACTTC.

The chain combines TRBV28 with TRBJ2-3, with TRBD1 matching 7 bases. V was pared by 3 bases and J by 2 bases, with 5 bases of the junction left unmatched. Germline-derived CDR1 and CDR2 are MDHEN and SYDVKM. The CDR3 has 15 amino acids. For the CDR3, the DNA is TGTGCCAGCAGTTTGGGACAGCCGAACACAGATACGCAGTATTTT. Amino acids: CASSLGQPNTDTQYF.

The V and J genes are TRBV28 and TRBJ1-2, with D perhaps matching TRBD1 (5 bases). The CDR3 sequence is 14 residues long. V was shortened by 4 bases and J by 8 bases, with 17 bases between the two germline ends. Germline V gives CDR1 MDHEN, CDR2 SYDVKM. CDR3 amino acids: CASSSPGLGWGYTF. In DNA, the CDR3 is TGTGCCAGCAGTTCCCCAGGGCTTGGGTGGGGCTACACCTTC.

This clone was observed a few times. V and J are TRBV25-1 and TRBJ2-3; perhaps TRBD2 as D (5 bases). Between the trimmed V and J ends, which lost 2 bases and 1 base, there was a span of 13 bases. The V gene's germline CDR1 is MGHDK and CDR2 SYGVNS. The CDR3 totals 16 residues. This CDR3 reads CASSENPGIRTDTQYF. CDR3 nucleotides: TGTGCCAGCAGTGAAAATCCGGGGATCCGCACAGATACGCAGTATTTT. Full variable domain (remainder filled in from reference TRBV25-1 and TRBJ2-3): EADIYQTPRYLVIGTGKKITLECSQTMGHDKMYWYQQDPGMELHLIHYSYGVNSTEKGDLSSESTVSRIRTEHFPLTLESARPSHTSQYLCASSENPGIRTDTQYFGPGTRLTVL.

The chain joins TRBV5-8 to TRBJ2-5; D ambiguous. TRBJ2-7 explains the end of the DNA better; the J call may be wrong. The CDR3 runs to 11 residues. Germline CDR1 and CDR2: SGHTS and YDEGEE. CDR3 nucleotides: TGTGCCAGCAGCCTTTACTACGAGCAGTACTTC. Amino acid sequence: CASSLYYEQYF.

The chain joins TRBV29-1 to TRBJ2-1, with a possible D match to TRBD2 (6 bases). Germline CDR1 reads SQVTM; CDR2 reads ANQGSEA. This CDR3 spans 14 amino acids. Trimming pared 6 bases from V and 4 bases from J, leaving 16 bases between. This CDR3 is CSVGGLLAYNEQFF. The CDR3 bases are TGCAGCGTGGGAGGCCTCCTTGCGTACAATGAGCAGTTCTTC.

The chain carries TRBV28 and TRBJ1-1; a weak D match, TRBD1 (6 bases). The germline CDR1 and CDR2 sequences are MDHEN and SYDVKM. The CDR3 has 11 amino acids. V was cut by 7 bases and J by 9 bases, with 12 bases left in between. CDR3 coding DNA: TGTGCCAGCATCTTGGACAGAAAAGCTTTCTTT. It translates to CASILDRKAFF.

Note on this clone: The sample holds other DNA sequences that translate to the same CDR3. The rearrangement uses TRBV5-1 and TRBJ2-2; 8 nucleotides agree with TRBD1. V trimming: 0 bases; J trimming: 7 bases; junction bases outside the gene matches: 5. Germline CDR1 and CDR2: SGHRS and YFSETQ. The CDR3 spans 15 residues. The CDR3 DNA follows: TGCGCCAGCAGCTTGGGTCAGGGGGCAAGCGGGGAGCTGTTTTTT. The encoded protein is CASSLGQGASGELFF.

The CDR3 DNA follows: TGCAGCGTCCAACTACTAGCGGGGAACACAGATACGCAGTATTTT. Residues: CSVQLLAGNTDTQYF. The chain joins TRBV29-1 to TRBJ2-3; 10 bases align to TRBD2. In germline, CDR1 is SQVTM, CDR2 ANQGSEA. CDR3 size: 15 residues. Losses at the gene ends were 6 bases for V and 2 bases for J; bases not matched to a gene: 8.

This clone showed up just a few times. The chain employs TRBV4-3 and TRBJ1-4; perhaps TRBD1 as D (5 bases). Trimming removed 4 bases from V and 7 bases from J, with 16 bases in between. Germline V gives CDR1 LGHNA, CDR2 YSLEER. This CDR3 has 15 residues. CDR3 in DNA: TGCGCCAGCAGCCGCCAGACGGGGGGTAGTGAAAAACTGTTTTTT. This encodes CASSRQTGGSEKLFF.

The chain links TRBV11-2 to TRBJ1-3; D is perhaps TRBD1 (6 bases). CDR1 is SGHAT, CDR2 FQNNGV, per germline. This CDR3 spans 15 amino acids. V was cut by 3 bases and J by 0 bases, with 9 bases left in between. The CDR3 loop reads CASSLNRASGNTIYF. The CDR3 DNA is TGTGCCAGCAGCTTGAACAGGGCCTCTGGAAACACCATATATTTT.

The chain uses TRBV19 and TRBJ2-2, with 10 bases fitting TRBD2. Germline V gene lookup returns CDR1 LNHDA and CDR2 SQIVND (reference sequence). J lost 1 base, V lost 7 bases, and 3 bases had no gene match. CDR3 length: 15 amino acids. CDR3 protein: CASKRLAGNTGELFF. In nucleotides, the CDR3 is TGTGCCAGTAAAAGACTAGCGGGGAACACCGGGGAGCTGTTTTTT.

CDR3 bases: TGCGCCAGCAGTGATCAAGGCTTTAATTCACCCCTCCACTTT. Translated, it gives CASSDQGFNSPLHF. The V and J genes are TRBV10-2 and TRBJ1-6; D is unclear. This CDR3 contains 14 residues. CDR1 is WSHSY, CDR2 SAAADI, per germline. V lost 3 bases to trimming and J lost 6 bases, with 9 bases between them.

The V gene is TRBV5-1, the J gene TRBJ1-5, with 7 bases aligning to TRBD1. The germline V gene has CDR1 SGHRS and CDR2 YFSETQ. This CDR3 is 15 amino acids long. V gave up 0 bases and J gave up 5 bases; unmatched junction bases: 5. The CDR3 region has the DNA TGCGCCAGCAGCTTGGAGGGTACAGGGGATCAGCCCCAGCATTTT. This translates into CASSLEGTGDQPQHF. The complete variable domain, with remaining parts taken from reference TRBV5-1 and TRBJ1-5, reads KAGVTQTPRYLIKTRGQQVTLSCSPISGHRSVSWYQQTPGQGLQFLFEYFSETQRNKGNFPGRFSGRQFSNSRSEMNVSTLELGDSALYLCASSLEGTGDQPQHFGDGTRLSIL.

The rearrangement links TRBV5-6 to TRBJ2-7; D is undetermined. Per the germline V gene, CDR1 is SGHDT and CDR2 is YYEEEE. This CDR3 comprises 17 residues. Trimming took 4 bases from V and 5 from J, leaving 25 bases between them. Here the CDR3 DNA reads TGTGCCAGCAGCCGCCTCCTGGCAGGCGTAAGTTCCGACGAGCAGTACTTC. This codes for CASSRLLAGVSSDEQYF.

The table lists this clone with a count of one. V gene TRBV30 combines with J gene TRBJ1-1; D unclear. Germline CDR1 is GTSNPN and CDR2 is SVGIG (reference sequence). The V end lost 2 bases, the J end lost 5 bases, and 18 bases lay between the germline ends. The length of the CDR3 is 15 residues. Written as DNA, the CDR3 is TGTGCCTGGAGTTCCTTCGGCACTTGGGGTACTGAAGCTTTCTTT. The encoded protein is CAWSSFGTWGTEAFF.

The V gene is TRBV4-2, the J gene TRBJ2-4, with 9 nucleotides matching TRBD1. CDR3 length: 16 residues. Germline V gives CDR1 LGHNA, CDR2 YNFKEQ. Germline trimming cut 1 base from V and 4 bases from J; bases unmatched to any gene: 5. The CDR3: CASSQASGQGKNIQYF. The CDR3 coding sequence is TGTGCCAGCAGCCAAGCCAGTGGACAGGGGAAAAACATTCAGTACTTC.